Following are 26 T cell receptor beta chains from one sample sequenced in a study of T cell repertoires in cytomegalovirus infection. These TCRs' antigens remain unknown. MiXCR, applied by TCRdb to the reads, yields one record per CDR3 protein. Among under 150,000 distinct CDR3 sequences, around 31% were seen once, and the ten largest hold 35% to 50%. Sequences were derived from CD8+ T cells from cultured PBMCs, sampled from culture after CMV antigen stimulation. The receptor set was obtained from a human donor in good health (CMV status not recorded). Some clones in this sample may be carry-over from other donors' samples.

The chain couples TRBV6-2 or TRBV6-3 to TRBJ2-2, with D perhaps matching TRBD2 (5 bases). With 8 bases removed from V and 0 bases from J, the gap between germline ends came to 22 bases. This CDR3 has 18 residues. CDR1 is MNHEY and CDR2 is SVGEGT in the germline V gene. The CDR3 nucleotides are TGTGCCAGCGACCCGGGCTGGCGGGTAGAAACGAACACCGGGGAGCTGTTTTTT. Translated: CASDPGWRVETNTGELFF.

This clonotype was counted at least ten times. The chain has TRBV28 and TRBJ1-2, with a tentative D call TRBD1 (5 bases). This CDR3 contains 12 residues. Between the trimmed V and J ends, which lost 5 bases and 4 bases, there was a span of 8 bases. Germline V gene lookup returns CDR1 MDHEN and CDR2 SYDVKM. The CDR3 DNA is TGTGCCAGCAGTACCGGGACCTATGGCTACACCTTC. It is translated as CASSTGTYGYTF.

V and J are TRBV5-1 and TRBJ1-4, with D perhaps matching TRBD1 (6 bases). Germline assignment: CDR1 SGHRS and CDR2 YFSETQ. Trimming removed 1 base at V and 5 bases at J, with 18 bases between. The CDR3 is 17 residues long. The CDR3 nucleotides are TGCGCCAGCAGCTTGTTAGGGCAGACAGGCAACAATGAAAAACTGTTTTTT. Amino acid sequence: CASSLLGQTGNNEKLFF.

This clonotype has a single count. A much larger clonotype is one base distant, so this may be a read error. The rearrangement uses TRBV7-2 and TRBJ2-1; TRBD2 matches at 9 bases. This CDR3 is 17 amino acids long. Per the germline V gene, CDR1 is SGHTA and CDR2 is FQGNSA. In nucleotides, the CDR3 is TGTGCCAGCAACTTAAGGGCGGGACTAGCTGAATTCAATGAGCAGTTCTTC. Translated: CASNLRAGLAEFNEQFF.

The chain combines TRBV7-9 with TRBJ2-1; D may be TRBD2 (7 bases). The CDR3 has 17 amino acids. V was shortened by 3 bases and J by 2 bases, with 17 bases between the two germline ends. From germline, CDR1 is SEHNR and CDR2 FQNEAQ (reference sequence). The CDR3 coding sequence is TGTGCCAGCAGCTTTCGGGGGGCCAGGTCGACCTACAATGAGCAGTTCTTC. It is translated as CASSFRGARSTYNEQFF.

This clonotype was counted between two and nine times. The chain has TRBV12-3 or TRBV12-4 and TRBJ2-1; 12 bases map to TRBD2. V shed 5 bases, J shed 3 bases, and the junction held 2 bases outside the gene matches. The CDR3 extends over 15 amino acids. CDR3 sequence (DNA): TGTGCCAGCAGTCGGACTAGCGGGGACTACAATGAGCAGTTCTTC. Its translation: CASSRTSGDYNEQFF.

This clonotype came up a few times. The V call is TRBV4-1, the J call TRBJ2-7; TRBD2 matches 7 bases. The CDR3 spans 13 residues. Germline V CDR1 and CDR2: MGHRA, YSYEKL. With 3 bases clipped from V and 5 bases from J, the junction kept 4 bases outside the gene matches. CDR3 sequence reads: CASSHITSDEQYF. As DNA, the CDR3 is TGCGCCAGCAGCCACATTACTAGCGACGAGCAGTACTTC.

This clonotype has a handful of counts. The genes are TRBV7-6 and TRBJ2-1; 8 nucleotides align to TRBD2. CDR1 is SGHVS, CDR2 FNYEAQ, per germline. CDR3 size: 13 residues. With V trimmed by 6 bases and J by 8 bases, 6 bases remained unmatched. Here the CDR3 DNA reads TGTGCCAGCAGAACGGGGGGGCGCTATGAGCAGTTCTTC. It codes for CASRTGGRYEQFF.

The CDR3 is CSARGGPGSWGEKLFF. DNA for the CDR3: TGCAGTGCTAGAGGGGGTCCGGGGAGCTGGGGAGAAAAACTGTTTTTT. The chain uses TRBV20-1 and TRBJ1-4; no firm D call. V lost 1 base and J lost 8, with 20 bases in between. The V gene's germline CDR1 is DFQATT and CDR2 SNEGSKA (reference sequence). There are 16 residues in the CDR3.

This clonotype showed up many times. The chain employs TRBV11-1 and TRBJ2-3; 7 nucleotides align to TRBD1. The junction had 12 bases not matched to a gene; V was cut back by 4 bases and J by 5 bases. Germline V CDR1 and CDR2: SGHAT, FQDESV (reference sequence). The CDR3 totals 16 residues. The CDR3 region is CASSSQTTGAGDTQYF. The CDR3 nucleotides read TGTGCCAGCAGCTCCCAAACAACAGGGGCGGGAGATACGCAGTATTTT.

The chain couples TRBV10-3 to TRBJ2-7; tentatively, D is TRBD1 (5 bases). This CDR3 has 15 amino acids. In germline, CDR1 is ENHRY, CDR2 SYGVKD. V dropped 8 bases and J dropped 0 bases, with 17 bases sitting between them. CDR3 DNA: TGTGCCATCGGCCCCCCCAGGGATACCTCCTACGAGCAGTACTTC. Its protein product is CAIGPPRDTSYEQYF.

The chain couples TRBV7-6 to TRBJ2-2, with D tentatively TRBD1 (6 bases). Germline assignment: CDR1 SGHVS and CDR2 FNYEAQ. The CDR3 has 15 amino acids. V was shortened by 5 bases and J by 2 bases, with 12 bases between the two germline ends. The CDR3 loop reads CASSPHGGNTGELFF. In nucleotides, the CDR3 is TGTGCCAGCAGCCCACATGGGGGCAACACCGGGGAGCTGTTTTTT.

This clonotype was seen many times. The chain recombines TRBV7-8 with TRBJ2-7, with 7 bases identical to TRBD2. CDR3 length equals 14 residues. Per germline, CDR1 SGHVS and CDR2 FQNEAQ. The junction had 4 bases not matched to a gene; V was cut back by 5 bases and J by 0 bases. Here the CDR3 DNA reads TGTGCCAGCAGCCCCGGGGAGGGCTCCTACGAGCAGTACTTC. It is translated as CASSPGEGSYEQYF.

This clonotype was seen just once. The chain uses TRBV19 and TRBJ2-1; D not resolved. Per the germline V gene, CDR1 is LNHDA and CDR2 is SQIVND (reference sequence). This CDR3 spans 13 amino acids. V was cut by 5 bases and J by 8 bases, with 13 bases left in between. CDR3 DNA sequence: TGTGCCAGTAGTGCGGACCCTGGGGATGAGCAGTTCTTC. As protein: CASSADPGDEQFF. Filled out from reference TRBV19 and TRBJ2-1, the complete variable domain reads DGGITQSPKYLFRKEGQNVTLSCEQNLNHDAMYWYRQDPGQGLRLIYYSQIVNDFQKGDIAEGYSVSREKKESFPLTVTSAQKNPTAFYLCASSADPGDEQFFGPGTRLTVL.

This clonotype came up a few times. The J gene is TRBJ2-1, the V gene TRBV6-1; TRBD2 matches 13 bases. There are 16 residues in the CDR3. Germline lookup yields CDR1 MNHNS and CDR2 SASEGT. J was trimmed by 5 bases and V by 6 bases; bases with no gene match: 7. CDR3 sequence (DNA): TGTGCCAGCAGATACCGTGGGACTAGCGGGAACAATGAGCAGTTCTTC. It codes for CASRYRGTSGNNEQFF.

The chain is built from TRBV10-3 and TRBJ2-2; 9 bases map to TRBD2. Trimming at V came to 8 bases and at J to 7 bases, leaving 20 bases not matched to a gene. Per the germline V gene, CDR1 is ENHRY and CDR2 is SYGVKD. This CDR3 has 18 residues. CDR3 DNA: TGTGCCATCTCCCGAATGAGCGGGGGGCCCTCGGAGAGCGGGGAGCTGTTTTTT. Translated: CAISRMSGGPSESGELFF.

In this sample, this clonotype turned up a few times. The chain employs TRBV29-1 and TRBJ1-5; TRBD1 matches at 7 bases. Germline lookup yields CDR1 SQVTM and CDR2 ANQGSEA. The J segment lost 1 base and the V segment lost 4 bases, leaving 10 bases of the junction unmatched. The CDR3 sequence is 16 residues long. CDR3 amino acids: CSVGTGDLGSNQPQHF. DNA of the CDR3: TGCAGCGTTGGGACAGGCGATCTTGGGAGCAATCAGCCCCAGCATTTT.

This clonotype occurred a few times. The V call is TRBV20-1, the J call TRBJ2-7; D is unclear. This CDR3 is built from 13 residues. The V gene's germline CDR1 is DFQATT and CDR2 SNEGSKA (reference sequence). Trimming pared 1 base from V and 0 bases from J, leaving 7 bases between. The CDR3 protein is CSARGQTSYEQYF. CDR3 nucleotides: TGCAGTGCTAGAGGCCAGACCTCCTACGAGCAGTACTTC.

This chain joins TRBV6-5 and TRBJ1-6; TRBD1 matches 7 bases. Germline V gene sequence: CDR1 MNHEY, CDR2 SVGAGI. CDR3 length: 16 residues. Trimming at V came to 8 bases and at J to 4 bases, leaving 11 bases not matched to a gene. The CDR3 reads CASARDSVPYNSPLHF. CDR3 nucleotides: TGTGCCAGCGCTCGGGACAGTGTTCCATATAATTCACCCCTCCACTTT.

The rearrangement links TRBV6-2 or TRBV6-3 to TRBJ1-1, with 8 positions matching TRBD1. Germline V lookup: CDR1 MNHEY, CDR2 SVGEGT. Trimming cost V 5 bases and J 2 bases; bases outside gene matches: 7. The CDR3 runs 15 residues. CDR3 in amino acids: CASSLTGVGNTEAFF. The CDR3 coding sequence is TGTGCCAGCAGTCTGACAGGGGTGGGAAACACTGAAGCTTTCTTT.

This clonotype has ten or more counts. The chain employs TRBV7-9 and TRBJ1-1; possibly TRBD1 for D (5 bases). Between the trimmed V and J ends, which lost 7 bases and 6 bases, there was a span of 24 bases. This CDR3 is built from 16 residues. CDR1 is SEHNR, CDR2 FQNEAQ, per germline (reference sequence). CDR3 amino acids: CASTPKGGGIRSEAFF. In DNA form, the CDR3 reads TGTGCCAGCACCCCGAAGGGTGGGGGGATTAGGTCTGAAGCTTTCTTT.

A few counts support this clonotype. The V gene is TRBV12-3 or TRBV12-4, the J gene TRBJ1-2, with TRBD1 as a possible D gene (6 bases). V was pared by 4 bases and J by 4 bases, with 10 bases between. CDR3 size: 13 residues. CDR3 bases: TGTGCCAGCAGTTCGGACAGCCTCTATGGCTACACCTTC. Translation: CASSSDSLYGYTF.

This clonotype was seen only a few times. CDR3 in DNA: TGTGCCAGCAGCTTAGTAGAGAGCTCTGGAAACACCATATATTTT. Translating it yields CASSLVESSGNTIYF. The V and J genes are TRBV7-2 and TRBJ1-3; no clear D. The germline gives CDR1 SGHTA, CDR2 FQGNSA. The CDR3 runs to 15 residues. With 1 base removed from V and 0 bases from J, the gap between germline ends came to 7 bases.

CDR3 nucleotides: TGTGCCAGCAAACGAGGGAACGAGCAGTACTTC. It is translated as CASKRGNEQYF. V is TRBV6-1 and J is TRBJ2-7; the D gene is possibly TRBD2 (5 bases). Germline CDR1 reads MNHNS; CDR2 reads SASEGT. The germline V and J ends were trimmed by 7 bases and 5 bases, with 9 bases remaining between them. The CDR3 runs to 11 residues.

There are a few counts of this clonotype. This chain joins TRBV7-9 and TRBJ2-7; 10 nucleotides align to TRBD1. CDR1 is SEHNR and CDR2 is FQNEAQ in the germline V gene (reference sequence). This CDR3 is built from 16 residues. The V segment lost 5 bases and the J segment 6 bases; nucleotides outside the gene matches: 13. CDR3 in DNA: TGTGCCAGCAGCCCCCCAGGACGGGACAGGGGCGCCGAGCAGTACTTC. Amino acid sequence: CASSPPGRDRGAEQYF.

This clonotype was seen a handful of times. The J gene is TRBJ2-7, the V gene TRBV7-6; 11 nucleotides line up with TRBD2. The germline CDR1 and CDR2 sequences are SGHVS and FNYEAQ. V lost 2 bases to trimming and J lost 5 bases; unmatched junction nucleotides: 2. The CDR3 runs to 14 residues. The DNA of the CDR3 is TGTGCCAGCAGCTTATTACTAGCGGGAGACGAGCAGTACTTC. It codes for CASSLLLAGDEQYF. Full variable domain (rest looked up from reference TRBV7-6 and TRBJ2-7): GAGVSQSPRYKVTKRGQDVALRCDPISGHVSLYWYRQALGQGPEFLTYFNYEAQQDKSGLPNDRFSAERPEGSISTLTIQRTEQRDSAMYRCASSLLLAGDEQYFGPGTRLTVT.